The rows below give T cell receptor beta chains drawn from one sample of a study of cytomegalovirus exposure and HLA in healthy donors. Produced via immunoSEQ multiplex PCR; TCRdb's table is partial and in-frame only. The sample has about 110,000 clones, more than 60% seen once; the top ten hold 2.5%. Source material: PBMCs. Receptors were obtained from a man between 40 and 49 years old in good health and CMV-seronegative. Both conserved end residues are part of each CDR3. The D gene is left open where the match is weak. Expanded clones are given a class, and other clones once, few, many or no size at all.

v_gene,len,d_gene,abundance,j_gene,CDR3nt,CDR3aa
TRBV28,12,-,few,TRBJ1-1,TGTGCCAGCAGTTCACAGAACACTGAAGCTTTCTTT,CASSSQNTEAFF
TRBV6-1,15,-,-,TRBJ1-5,TGTGCCACCGTCCCGACGGGTGGGAGCAATCAGCCCCAGCATTTT,CATVPTGGSNQPQHF
TRBV19,15,TRBD1,few,TRBJ1-4,TGTGCCAGTAGTATGGTGGACAGGGAAAGGGGAAAACTGTTTTTT,CASSMVDRERGKLFF
TRBV28,12,TRBD2,few,TRBJ2-3,TGTGCCAGTAATAGCGGGCGAGATACGCAGTATTTT,CASNSGRDTQYF
TRBV7-8,18,TRBD2,-,TRBJ2-5,TGTGCCAGCACCCCTCCGGGACTAGCGGGGTATCCTCAAGAGACCCAGTACTTC,CASTPPGLAGYPQETQYF
TRBV5-1,14,-,-,TRBJ1-1,TGCGCCAGCAGCTTGGCACAGATGAACACTGAAGCTTTCTTT,CASSLAQMNTEAFF
TRBV19,15,TRBD2,-,TRBJ2-3,TGTGCCAGTAGTACTAGCGGGGGGCCCCCAGATACGCAGTATTTT,CASSTSGGPPDTQYF
TRBV7-9,14,TRBD1,-,TRBJ2-7,TGTTCCAGCAGCTTAGGGACAGCCTCCTACGAGCAGTACTTC,CSSSLGTASYEQYF
TRBV19,15,-,-,TRBJ1-1,TGTGCCAGTAGTATAATGGGGCGCCCGAACACTGAAGCTTTCTTT,CASSIMGRPNTEAFF
TRBV10-2,15,TRBD1,-,TRBJ1-5,TGCGCCAGCAGTGAAGGACAGGTGGGCCTTCAGCCCCAGCATTTT,CASSEGQVGLQPQHF
TRBV6-5,15,TRBD1,few,TRBJ1-1,TGTGCCAGCAGTTATCTACAGGGGGCTCACACTGAAGCTTTCTTT,CASSYLQGAHTEAFF